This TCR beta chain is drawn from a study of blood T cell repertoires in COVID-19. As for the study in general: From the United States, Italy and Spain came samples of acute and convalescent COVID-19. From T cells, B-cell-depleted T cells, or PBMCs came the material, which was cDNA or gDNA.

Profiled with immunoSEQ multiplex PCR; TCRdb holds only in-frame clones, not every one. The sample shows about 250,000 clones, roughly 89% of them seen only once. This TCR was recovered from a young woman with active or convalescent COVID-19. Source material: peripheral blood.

In DNA, the CDR3 is TGTGCCAGCAGCCAACCAACAGGGTTTGGAAACACCATATATTTT. Translating gives CASSQPTGFGNTIYF. The J gene is TRBJ1-3, the V gene TRBV14; a possible D gene is TRBD1 (6 bases). CDR1 is SGHDN, CDR2 FVKESK, per germline. Trimming pared 2 bases from V and 3 bases from J, leaving 11 bases between. CDR3 length equals 15 residues.